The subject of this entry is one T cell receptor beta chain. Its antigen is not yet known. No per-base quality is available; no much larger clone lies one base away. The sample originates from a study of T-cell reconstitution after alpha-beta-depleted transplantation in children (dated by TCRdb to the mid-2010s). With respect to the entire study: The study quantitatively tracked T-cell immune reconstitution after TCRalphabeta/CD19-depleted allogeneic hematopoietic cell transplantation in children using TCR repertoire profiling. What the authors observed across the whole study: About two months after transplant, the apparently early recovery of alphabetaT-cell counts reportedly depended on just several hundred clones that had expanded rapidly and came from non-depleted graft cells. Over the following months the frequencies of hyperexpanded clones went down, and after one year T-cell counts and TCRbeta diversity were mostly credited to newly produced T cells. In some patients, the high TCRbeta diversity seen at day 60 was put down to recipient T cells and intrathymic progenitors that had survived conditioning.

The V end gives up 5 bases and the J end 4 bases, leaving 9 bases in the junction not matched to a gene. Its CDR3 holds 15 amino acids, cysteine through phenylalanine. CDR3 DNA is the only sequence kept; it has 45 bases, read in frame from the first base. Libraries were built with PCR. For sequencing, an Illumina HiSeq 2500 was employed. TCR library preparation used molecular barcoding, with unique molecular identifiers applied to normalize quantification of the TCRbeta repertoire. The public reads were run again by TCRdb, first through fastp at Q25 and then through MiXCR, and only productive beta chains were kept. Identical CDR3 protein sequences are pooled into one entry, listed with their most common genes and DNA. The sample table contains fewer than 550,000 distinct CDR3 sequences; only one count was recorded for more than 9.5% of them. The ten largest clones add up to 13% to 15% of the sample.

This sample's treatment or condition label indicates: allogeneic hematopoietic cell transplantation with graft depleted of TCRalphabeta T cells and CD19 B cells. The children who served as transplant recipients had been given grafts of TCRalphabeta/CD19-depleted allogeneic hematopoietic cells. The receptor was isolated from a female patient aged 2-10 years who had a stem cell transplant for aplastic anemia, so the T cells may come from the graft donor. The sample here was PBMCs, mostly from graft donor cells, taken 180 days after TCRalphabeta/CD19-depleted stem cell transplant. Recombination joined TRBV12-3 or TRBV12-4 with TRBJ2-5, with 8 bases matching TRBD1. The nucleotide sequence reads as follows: TGTGCCAGCAGTCCGGGACAGGCTAGTTCAGAGACCCAGTACTTC. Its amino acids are CASSPGQASSETQYF.